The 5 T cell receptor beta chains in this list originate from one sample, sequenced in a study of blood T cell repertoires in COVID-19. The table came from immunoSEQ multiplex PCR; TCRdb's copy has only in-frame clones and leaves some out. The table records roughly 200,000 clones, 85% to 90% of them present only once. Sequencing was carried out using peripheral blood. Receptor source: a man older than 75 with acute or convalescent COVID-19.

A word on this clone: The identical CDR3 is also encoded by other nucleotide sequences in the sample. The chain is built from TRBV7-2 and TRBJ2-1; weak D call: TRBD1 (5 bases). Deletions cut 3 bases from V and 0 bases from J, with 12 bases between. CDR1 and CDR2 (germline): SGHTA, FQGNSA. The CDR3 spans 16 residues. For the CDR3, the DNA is TGTGCCAGCAGCTTGGGCGTCAGGGTCTCCTACAATGAGCAGTTCTTC. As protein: CASSLGVRVSYNEQFF.

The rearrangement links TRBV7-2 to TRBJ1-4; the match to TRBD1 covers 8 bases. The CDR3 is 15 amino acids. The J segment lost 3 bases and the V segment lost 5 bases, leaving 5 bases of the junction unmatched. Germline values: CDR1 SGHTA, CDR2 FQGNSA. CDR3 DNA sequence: TGTGCCAGCAGCACAAAGACAGGGGCTAATGAAAAACTGTTTTTT. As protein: CASSTKTGANEKLFF.

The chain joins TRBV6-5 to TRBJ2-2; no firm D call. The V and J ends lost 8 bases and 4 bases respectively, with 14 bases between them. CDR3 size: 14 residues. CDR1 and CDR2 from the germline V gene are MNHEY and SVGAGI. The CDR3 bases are TGTGCCAGCCCCCCACAGCCCGGCACCGGGGAGCTGTTTTTT. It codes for CASPPQPGTGELFF.

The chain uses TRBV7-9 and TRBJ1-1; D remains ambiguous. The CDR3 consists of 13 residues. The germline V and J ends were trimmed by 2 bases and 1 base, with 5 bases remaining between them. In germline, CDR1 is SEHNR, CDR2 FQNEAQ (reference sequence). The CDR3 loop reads CASSLSENTEAFF. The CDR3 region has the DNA TGTGCCAGCAGCTTATCAGAGAACACTGAAGCTTTCTTT.

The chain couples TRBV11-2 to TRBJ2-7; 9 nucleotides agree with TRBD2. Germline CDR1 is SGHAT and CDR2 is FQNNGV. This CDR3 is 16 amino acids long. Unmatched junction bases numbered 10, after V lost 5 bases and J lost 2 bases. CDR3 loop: CASSRAGGRLTYEQYF. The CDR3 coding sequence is TGTGCCAGCAGCCGGGCGGGGGGGCGATTAACCTACGAGCAGTACTTC.